This T cell receptor beta chain was retrieved from a study of T cells after yellow fever vaccination. The study, taken as a whole, reports: Repertoires obtained by FACS sorting could include abundant clonotypes that entered as contaminants from the bulk population.

Trimming took off 0 bases at V and 6 bases at J, with 11 bases between the two ends. CDR1 and CDR2 from the germline V gene are LGHNA and YSLEER. The CDR3 is made up of 14 amino acids. Template switching by 5'RACE produced TCR cDNA, adding a universal primer site and UMIs. MiXCR, applied by TCRdb to the 5' RACE reads, yields one record per CDR3 protein. The sample has about 130,000 distinct CDR3 sequences, 6.5% to 8% seen once. This clonotype was recorded many times. Its matching antigen is unknown. The source of this sequence is a man aged 18 to 29 who received the YFV17D yellow fever vaccine. The source was CD4+ T cells sorted from PBMCs, collected 9 to 10 days after the first yellow fever vaccination. The chain carries TRBV4-3 and TRBJ2-5; TRBD1 is a possible D gene (5 bases). In DNA form, the CDR3 reads TGCGCCAGCAGCCAAGATACAGGAGTGAAGACCCAGTACTTC. It encodes CASSQDTGVKTQYF.